The 17 T cell receptor beta chains below come from one sample, sequenced in a study of T cell repertoires in cytomegalovirus infection. TCRdb fed the reads into MiXCR, producing one record per CDR3 protein. The table shows fewer than 900,000 distinct CDR3 sequences, with about 27% occurring only once. The antigens of these receptors remain unknown. The source material was cultured CD8+ T cells from PBMCs, sampled from culture after CMV antigen stimulation. These receptors were taken from a human donor in good health (CMV status not recorded). Some clones in this sample may be carry-over from other donors' samples.

The chain couples TRBV5-3 to TRBJ1-1; tentatively, D is TRBD1 (6 bases). TRBV5-3 is assigned to the ORF class and has an uncertain function. The CDR3 is 13 residues long. The ends were cut back, 8 bases at V and 3 bases at J, with 14 bases in the middle. The CDR3 DNA reads TGTGCCAGCAGTACAGAGGGGGACACTGAAGCTTTCTTT. Its translation is CASSTEGDTEAFF.

The chain combines TRBV25-1 with TRBJ1-4; no firm D call. Deletions cut 1 base from V and 8 bases from J, with 11 bases between. There are 14 residues in the CDR3. Germline V gives CDR1 MGHDK, CDR2 SYGVNS. The DNA for the CDR3 is TGTGCCAGCAGTGAATTGTTCAGAGGGGAAAAACTGTTTTTT. Its protein product is CASSELFRGEKLFF.

The sample holds a few counts of this clonotype. The chain uses TRBV4-1 and TRBJ1-5; D is undetermined. CDR1 and CDR2 from the germline V gene are MGHRA and YSYEKL. The CDR3 runs 15 residues. The V and J ends lost 1 base and 0 bases respectively, with 7 bases between them. CDR3 in amino acids: CASSQGAYSNQPQHF. The CDR3 nucleotides read TGCGCCAGCAGCCAAGGAGCTTATAGCAATCAGCCCCAGCATTTT.

The chain couples TRBV20-1 to TRBJ1-2; a possible D gene is TRBD1 (5 bases). The germline CDR1 and CDR2 sequences are DFQATT and SNEGSKA (reference sequence). The CDR3 totals 13 residues. CDR3 coding DNA: TGCAGCCAGGAAGACAGCCTAACGTATGGCTACACCTTC. This sequence encodes CSQEDSLTYGYTF.

This clonotype was counted between two and nine times. V and J are TRBV12-3 or TRBV12-4 and TRBJ1-6; 8 positions match TRBD1. The CDR3 contains 13 residues. Trimming took 7 bases from V and 8 from J; bases not matched to a gene: 4. This CDR3 reads CASITGGDSPLHF. CDR3 bases: TGTGCCAGCATCACAGGGGGTGATTCACCCCTCCACTTT.

This clonotype has at least ten counts. The chain joins TRBV6-1 to TRBJ1-5; 9 bases are a match to TRBD1. V shed 5 bases and J 4 bases; nucleotides not matched to a gene: 9. The CDR3 contains 16 residues. Germline loops: CDR1 MNHNS, CDR2 SASEGT. CDR3 region: CASSPRDRVGNQPQHF. The CDR3, as DNA: TGTGCCAGCAGTCCCCGGGACAGGGTGGGAAATCAGCCCCAGCATTTT.

This clonotype showed up just a few times. The CDR3 nucleotides are TGCGCCAGCAGTGATTATCAGGCCCCCTATGGCTACACCTTC. Protein: CASSDYQAPYGYTF. This chain links TRBV10-2 with TRBJ1-2; D not resolved. CDR1 and CDR2 from the germline V gene are WSHSY and SAAADI. V dropped 3 bases and J dropped 4 bases, with 12 bases sitting between them. The CDR3 is made up of 14 amino acids.

In regard to this clonotype: Just one base apart from a much larger clone, this may be a read error. The genes are TRBV7-4 and TRBJ2-5; 8 bases agree with TRBD2. The CDR3 has 14 residues. CDR1 and CDR2 (germline): SGHVT, SQSDAQ. CDR3 DNA sequence: TGTGCCAGCAGCTACGGGGGGGCCCAAGGGACCCAGTACTTC. Residues: CASSYGGAQGTQYF.

V is TRBV28 and J is TRBJ2-5; D is uncertain. The CDR3 runs 12 residues. CDR1 and CDR2 (germline): MDHEN, SYDVKM. Trimming left V 4 bases short and J 5 bases short, with 8 bases between. Written as DNA, the CDR3 is TGTGCCAGCAGTTGGCCAGCGGAGACCCAGTACTTC. Its protein is CASSWPAETQYF.

This clonotype was counted between two and nine times. The chain carries TRBV6-2 or TRBV6-3 and TRBJ2-7, with TRBD1 matching over 9 bases. The V segment lost 4 bases and the J segment 2 bases; nucleotides outside the gene matches: 9. CDR1 and CDR2 from the germline V gene are MNHEY and SVGEGT. The CDR3 has 16 amino acids. CDR3 DNA sequence: TGTGCCAGCAGTTCTCTCTCGGGACAGGGAGCCTACGAGCAGTACGTC. Protein product: CASSSLSGQGAYEQYV.

The chain is built from TRBV6-2 or TRBV6-3 and TRBJ1-5; TRBD1 matches 9 bases. V lost 6 bases and J lost 5; bases outside the gene matches: 11. CDR1 and CDR2 (germline): MNHEY, SVGEGT. CDR3 size: 16 residues. CDR3 coding DNA: TGTGCCAGCAGAAAATTCACAGGGGGCATGGATCAGCCCCAGCATTTT. Translated, it gives CASRKFTGGMDQPQHF.

This clonotype was seen more than once but under ten times. The chain has TRBV7-9 and TRBJ1-2, with 8 bases matching TRBD1. There are 15 residues in the CDR3. Germline assignment: CDR1 SEHNR and CDR2 FQNEAQ (reference sequence). The V segment lost 5 bases and the J segment 3 bases; nucleotides outside the gene matches: 8. The CDR3 sequence: CASSTQGARYYGYTF. The CDR3, as DNA: TGTGCCAGCAGCACCCAGGGGGCGCGATACTATGGCTACACCTTC.

The genes are TRBV7-8 and TRBJ2-3; D may be TRBD1 (5 bases). Trimming took 2 bases from V and 4 from J, leaving 16 bases between them. The CDR3 is made up of 16 amino acids. Germline loops: CDR1 SGHVS, CDR2 FQNEAQ. CDR3 nucleotides: TGTGCCAGCAGCTTAAGAGTTGCAAGGGGCGCAGATACGCAGTATTTT. Amino acid sequence: CASSLRVARGADTQYF. Variable domain in full (rest from reference TRBV7-8 and TRBJ2-3): GAGVSQSPRYKVAKRGQDVALRCDPISGHVSLFWYQQALGQGPEFLTYFQNEAQLDKSGLPSDRFFAERPEGSVSTLKIQRTQQEDSAVYLCASSLRVARGADTQYFGPGTRLTVL.

The V gene is TRBV7-4, the J gene TRBJ2-1; TRBD2 agrees at 13 bases. Trimming cost V 4 bases and J 5 bases; bases outside gene matches: 2. Per germline, CDR1 SGHVT and CDR2 SQSDAQ. The length of the CDR3 is 15 residues. This chain's CDR3 is CASSWGLAGNNEQFF. CDR3 sequence (DNA): TGTGCCAGCAGCTGGGGACTAGCGGGGAACAATGAGCAGTTCTTC.

Of note for this clonotype: Its ends do not fully match the called genes, so a read error is possible. The rearrangement uses TRBV6-8 and TRBJ2-1, with a possible D match to TRBD2 (6 bases). The CDR3 runs 17 residues. Germline V gene sequence: CDR1 MNHGY, CDR2 SAAAGT. The CDR3: CASRYSRGVAAYNEQFF. In DNA form, the CDR3 reads TGTGCCAGCAGATACTCGCGCGGGGTAGCGGCTTACAATGAGCAGTTCTTC.

The J gene is TRBJ1-5, the V gene TRBV20-1, with D hard to call. The CDR3 has 13 residues. Per germline, CDR1 DFQATT and CDR2 SNEGSKA (reference sequence). V was cut by 4 bases and J by 8 bases, with 15 bases left in between. The CDR3 loop is CSAIVILGEPQHF. In DNA, the CDR3 is TGCAGTGCTATAGTTATTCTTGGGGAGCCCCAGCATTTT.

The genes are TRBV6-6 and TRBJ1-5; 7 positions agree with TRBD1. Germline V gene lookup returns CDR1 MNHNY and CDR2 SVGAGI (reference sequence). This CDR3 comprises 16 residues. V trimming: 4 bases; J trimming: 3 bases; junction bases outside the gene matches: 9. The CDR3 loop is CASSSEGAAYNQPQHF. DNA for the CDR3: TGTGCCAGCAGTTCGGAGGGGGCGGCCTACAATCAGCCCCAGCATTTT.